This is a list of T cell receptor beta chains from one sample in a study of blood T cells in healthy people across ages. TCRdb reprocessed the 5' RACE reads with MiXCR, giving one entry per CDR3 protein. The sample comprises roughly 2 million distinct CDR3 sequences, 49% of which are singletons, and around 2.1% rests with the top ten. The sequencing input was blood. The receptors stem from a woman aged 35 to 49 in good health. Each CDR3 is given with its conserved first and last residue. Each record gives: D gene, V gene, clone size, J gene, CDR3 DNA, CDR3 protein. The D gene is left open where the match is weak. Only part of the rows carry a size: once, few, many, or a class if the clone is expanded.

d_gene: TRBD1; v_gene: TRBV3-1; abundance: -; j_gene: TRBJ2-5; CDR3nt: TGTGCCAGCAGCTATGGGGACAGGGACCTAGAGACCCAGTACTTC; CDR3aa: CASSYGDRDLETQYF
d_gene: -; v_gene: TRBV5-1; abundance: -; j_gene: TRBJ1-4; CDR3nt: TGCGCCAGCAGCCTTCAGGGATCTAAACTGTTTTTT; CDR3aa: CASSLQGSKLFF
d_gene: -; v_gene: TRBV10-3; abundance: few; j_gene: TRBJ2-3; CDR3nt: TGTGCCATCAGTGAGGACTCTACCCCTGGATACACAGATACGCAGTATTTT; CDR3aa: CAISEDSTPGYTDTQYF
d_gene: TRBD1; v_gene: TRBV12-3/TRBV12-4; abundance: few; j_gene: TRBJ2-5; CDR3nt: TGTGCCAGCAGCCGGCAGGTCGGGACAGGGGGCTTGGAGACCCAGTACTTC; CDR3aa: CASSRQVGTGGLETQYF
d_gene: -; v_gene: TRBV4-1; abundance: once; j_gene: TRBJ1-2; CDR3nt: TGCGCCAGCAGCCAAGGAAGGGGTGAGGGTGGCTACACCTTC; CDR3aa: CASSQGRGEGGYTF
d_gene: TRBD1; v_gene: TRBV7-9; abundance: -; j_gene: TRBJ1-2; CDR3nt: TGTGCCAGCAGCACAGGACAGGCCCGGTGGTATGGCTACACCTTC; CDR3aa: CASSTGQARWYGYTF
d_gene: TRBD2; v_gene: TRBV5-6; abundance: -; j_gene: TRBJ2-1; CDR3nt: TGTGCCAGCAGCTTGTCCTTTTTAGCGGGGCGCTCCTACAATGAGCAGTTCTTC; CDR3aa: CASSLSFLAGRSYNEQFF
d_gene: -; v_gene: TRBV4-2; abundance: many; j_gene: TRBJ2-5; CDR3nt: TGCGCCAGCAGCCAAGGTCTAGAAGAGACCCAGTACTTC; CDR3aa: CASSQGLEETQYF
d_gene: TRBD1; v_gene: TRBV4-1; abundance: -; j_gene: TRBJ2-7; CDR3nt: TGCGCCAGCAGCCAGGGGCCAGGGGGATCAATCTACGAGCAGTACTTC; CDR3aa: CASSQGPGGSIYEQYF
d_gene: TRBD1; v_gene: TRBV29-1; abundance: few; j_gene: TRBJ1-2; CDR3nt: TGCAGTGTCCGGACAGGGAATGGCTACACCTTC; CDR3aa: CSVRTGNGYTF
d_gene: -; v_gene: TRBV20-1; abundance: -; j_gene: TRBJ2-7; CDR3nt: TGCAGTGCTAGTCCAGGGGGGACCTACGAGCAGTACTTC; CDR3aa: CSASPGGTYEQYF
d_gene: -; v_gene: TRBV11-2; abundance: -; j_gene: TRBJ2-1; CDR3nt: TGTGCCAGCAGCACGGGGGAAACCCTCTGGGACAATGAGCAGTTCTTC; CDR3aa: CASSTGETLWDNEQFF
d_gene: TRBD1; v_gene: TRBV20-1; abundance: -; j_gene: TRBJ2-7; CDR3nt: TGCAGTGCTAGCCCCCCCTTGACAGGGGCCTACGAGCAGTACTTC; CDR3aa: CSASPPLTGAYEQYF
d_gene: -; v_gene: TRBV15; abundance: -; j_gene: TRBJ2-3; CDR3nt: TGTGCCACCAGCGGGGCCCTTCCTAGCACAGATACGCAGTATTTT; CDR3aa: CATSGALPSTDTQYF
d_gene: -; v_gene: TRBV7-3; abundance: -; j_gene: TRBJ2-5; CDR3nt: TGTGCCAGCAGCAAAGGGGCGGGGTTACAAGAGACCCAGTACTTC; CDR3aa: CASSKGAGLQETQYF
d_gene: -; v_gene: TRBV9; abundance: -; j_gene: TRBJ2-3; CDR3nt: TGTGCCAGCAGCGGTGGGACGGGGGCCGGTGCAGATACGCAGTATTTT; CDR3aa: CASSGGTGAGADTQYF
d_gene: -; v_gene: TRBV6-6; abundance: -; j_gene: TRBJ2-5; CDR3nt: TGTGCCACCAGGGTGGGCCAAGAGACCCAGTACTTC; CDR3aa: CATRVGQETQYF
d_gene: -; v_gene: TRBV29-1; abundance: few; j_gene: TRBJ2-5; CDR3nt: TGCAGCGTTGAAGATCCGGGTGGCCCACAGATCCAGTACTTC; CDR3aa: CSVEDPGGPQIQYF
d_gene: TRBD2; v_gene: TRBV29-1; abundance: few; j_gene: TRBJ2-3; CDR3nt: TGCAGCGCCCGGGGGGGGAGTAGCGGGACAGATACGCAGTATTTT; CDR3aa: CSARGGSSGTDTQYF